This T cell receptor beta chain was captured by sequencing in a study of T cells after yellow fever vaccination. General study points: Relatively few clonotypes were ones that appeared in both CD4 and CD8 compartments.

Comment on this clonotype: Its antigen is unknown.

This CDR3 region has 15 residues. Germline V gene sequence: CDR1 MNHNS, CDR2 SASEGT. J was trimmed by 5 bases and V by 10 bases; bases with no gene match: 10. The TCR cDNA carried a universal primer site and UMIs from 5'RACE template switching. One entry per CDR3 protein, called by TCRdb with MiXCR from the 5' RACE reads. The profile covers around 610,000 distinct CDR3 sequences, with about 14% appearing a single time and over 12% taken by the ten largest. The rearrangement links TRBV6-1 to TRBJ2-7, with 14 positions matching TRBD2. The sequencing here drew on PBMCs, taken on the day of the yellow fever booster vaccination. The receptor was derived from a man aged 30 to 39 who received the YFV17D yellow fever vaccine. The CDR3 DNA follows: TGTGCCACTATTGGGGGACTAGCGGGAGTCCACGAGCAGTACTTC. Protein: CATIGGLAGVHEQYF.